The 15 T cell receptor beta chains in this list originate from one sample, sequenced in a study of shared clonotypes between healthy human individuals. Using immunoSEQ multiplex PCR, the repertoire was profiled, and TCRdb retains in-frame clones only, with some absent. The sample holds about 2.2 million clones, 85% to 95% seen once. Positively selected for CCR7, the CD45RO-negative cells used as naive CD8 cells excluded terminally differentiated effector memory CD45RA+ cells. Input material: naive CD8+ T cells from PBMCs. The source of these receptors is a man in his late teens or twenties in good health. Some clones in this sample may be carry-over from other donors' samples.

Remarks on this clone: The sample contains more than one DNA sequence encoding this CDR3. The J gene is TRBJ2-7, the V gene TRBV7-9; D ambiguous. Germline-derived CDR1 and CDR2 are SEHNR and FQNEAQ (reference sequence). This CDR3 is built from 14 residues. Trimming removed 1 base at V and 2 bases at J, with 9 bases between. CDR3 coding DNA: TGTGCCAGCAGCTTAGGGGTGAGGCCCTACGAGCAGTACTTC. Amino acids: CASSLGVRPYEQYF.

The chain couples TRBV27 to TRBJ2-3; 8 positions agree with TRBD2. With V trimmed by 1 base and J by 0 bases, 6 bases remained unmatched. From germline, CDR1 is MNHEY and CDR2 SMNVEV (reference sequence). This CDR3 region has 17 residues. DNA of the CDR3: TGTGCCAGCAGTTTATTAGGGACTAGTCAAAGCACAGATACGCAGTATTTT. Translated: CASSLLGTSQSTDTQYF.

The chain employs TRBV19 and TRBJ2-7; TRBD2 agrees at 7 bases. With V trimmed by 7 bases and J by 6 bases, 9 bases remained unmatched. The germline CDR1 and CDR2 sequences are LNHDA and SQIVND (reference sequence). The CDR3 covers 13 residues. CDR3 sequence: CASKVPGRGEQYF. The CDR3 DNA follows: TGTGCCAGTAAAGTTCCGGGGAGGGGCGAGCAGTACTTC.

V and J are TRBV27 and TRBJ2-7, with a tentative D call TRBD1 (5 bases). The CDR3 is 13 residues long. Germline CDR1 and CDR2: MNHEY and SMNVEV (reference sequence). Trimming left V 5 bases short and J 2 bases short, with 10 bases between. This chain's CDR3 is CASSPRQTYEQYF. The CDR3 DNA sequence: TGTGCCAGCAGTCCTAGACAGACCTACGAGCAGTACTTC.

The rearrangement uses TRBV7-6 and TRBJ2-7; D remains ambiguous. This CDR3 spans 15 amino acids. Looked up from germline, CDR1 is SGHVS and CDR2 is FNYEAQ. The V and J ends lost 5 bases and 2 bases respectively, with 16 bases between them. CDR3 amino acids: CASSRIRATTYEQYF. The CDR3 nucleotides are TGTGCCAGCAGCCGTATACGCGCTACGACCTACGAGCAGTACTTC.

This rearrangement joins TRBV27 to TRBJ2-7; TRBD1 is a possible D gene (6 bases). Trimming cost V 4 bases and J 3 bases, with 13 bases left between them. The CDR3 has 14 residues. Germline lookup yields CDR1 MNHEY and CDR2 SMNVEV (reference sequence). CDR3 in amino acids: CASSSGTFNYEQYF. The CDR3 DNA is TGTGCCAGCAGTTCGGGGACATTTAACTACGAGCAGTACTTC.

This clone was seen once. In nucleotides, the CDR3 is TGCGCCAGCAGCCAAGGGCGGCCAAGCACTGAAGCTTTCTTT. Its protein is CASSQGRPSTEAFF. The chain recombines TRBV4-1 with TRBJ1-1; no definite D call. V was cut by 1 base and J by 4 bases, with 10 bases left in between. Germline values: CDR1 MGHRA, CDR2 YSYEKL. The CDR3 is 14 amino acids.

As regards this clone: The conserved phenylalanine or tryptophan is not found at the CDR3 terminus, so this likely reflects a read error. This sequence joins TRBV30 and TRBJ1-5, with D unclear. V dropped 2 bases and J dropped 2 bases, with 10 bases sitting between them. Germline CDR1 GTSNPN, CDR2 SVGIG (reference sequence). The CDR3 loop spans 14 amino acids. This CDR3 is CAWSWDGGNQPQHL. DNA of the CDR3: TGTGCCTGGAGTTGGGATGGGGGCAATCAGCCCCAGCATCTT.

The J gene is TRBJ2-3, the V gene TRBV6-5; possibly TRBD1 or TRBD2 for D (5 bases each). With 10 bases removed from V and 4 bases from J, the gap between germline ends came to 18 bases. Germline CDR1 is MNHEY and CDR2 is SVGAGI. The CDR3 runs 14 residues. The chain's CDR3 is CATQGVSGPDTQYF. Written as DNA, the CDR3 is TGTGCCACGCAGGGAGTTTCTGGACCAGATACGCAGTATTTT.

This clone was counted a single time. This specimen includes other DNA sequences encoding the same CDR3. The chain joins TRBV13 to TRBJ2-3; either TRBD1 or TRBD2 may supply D (5 bases each). CDR3 size: 14 residues. Trimming stripped 0 bases from V and 3 bases from J, with 7 bases between. The germline V gene encodes CDR1 PRHDT and CDR2 FYEKMQ (reference sequence). CDR3 residues: CASSLGGETDTQYF. CDR3 DNA sequence: TGTGCCAGCAGCTTAGGGGGGGAGACAGATACGCAGTATTTT.

In its sample, this clone was seen a few times. The rearrangement links TRBV9 to TRBJ1-2; tentative D call: TRBD1 (5 bases). Trimming cost V 7 bases and J 4 bases, with 14 bases left between them. The CDR3 covers 13 residues. Germline CDR1 reads SGDLS; CDR2 reads YYNGEE. Here the CDR3 reads CASYGGHRYGYTF. The DNA of the CDR3 is TGTGCCAGCTACGGGGGTCACCGCTATGGCTACACCTTC.

The chain links TRBV18 to TRBJ1-2, with unresolved D. The CDR3 runs to 16 residues. Per germline, CDR1 KGHSH and CDR2 LQKENI. Trimming shortened V by 7 bases and J by 1 base, and 19 bases separated the two germline ends. CDR3 in DNA: TGTGCCAGCTTCGGCGACTCGCGGAGTGATAACTATGGCTACACCTTC. As protein: CASFGDSRSDNYGYTF.

The V call is TRBV9, the J call TRBJ2-7; D might be TRBD1 (6 bases). The CDR3 runs to 15 residues. The V gene lost 4 bases and the J gene lost 1 base, with 15 bases spanning the gap. The germline V gene encodes CDR1 SGDLS and CDR2 YYNGEE. CDR3 protein: CASSRLGTSSYEQYF. CDR3 in DNA: TGTGCCAGCAGCCGCCTCGGGACATCATCCTACGAGCAGTACTTC.

This chain joins TRBV4-2 and TRBJ1-2, with a possible D match to TRBD1 (6 bases). This CDR3 is built from 17 residues. The V gene lost 0 bases and the J gene lost 8 bases, with 22 bases spanning the gap. Germline CDR1 LGHNA, CDR2 YNFKEQ. CDR3 sequence (DNA): TGTGCCAGCAGCCAAGATTTAGGAACAGGGTTGTTGTCGGGCTACACCTTC. Encoded protein: CASSQDLGTGLLSGYTF.

The genes are TRBV6-5 and TRBJ2-3; 9 positions agree with TRBD1. The CDR3 is made up of 16 amino acids. The germline V gene has CDR1 MNHEY and CDR2 SVGAGI. V trimming: 1 base; J trimming: 4 bases; junction bases outside the gene matches: 6. The CDR3 sequence is CASSYWGQGGSDTQYF. In DNA, the CDR3 is TGTGCCAGCAGTTACTGGGGACAGGGAGGGTCAGATACGCAGTATTTT.